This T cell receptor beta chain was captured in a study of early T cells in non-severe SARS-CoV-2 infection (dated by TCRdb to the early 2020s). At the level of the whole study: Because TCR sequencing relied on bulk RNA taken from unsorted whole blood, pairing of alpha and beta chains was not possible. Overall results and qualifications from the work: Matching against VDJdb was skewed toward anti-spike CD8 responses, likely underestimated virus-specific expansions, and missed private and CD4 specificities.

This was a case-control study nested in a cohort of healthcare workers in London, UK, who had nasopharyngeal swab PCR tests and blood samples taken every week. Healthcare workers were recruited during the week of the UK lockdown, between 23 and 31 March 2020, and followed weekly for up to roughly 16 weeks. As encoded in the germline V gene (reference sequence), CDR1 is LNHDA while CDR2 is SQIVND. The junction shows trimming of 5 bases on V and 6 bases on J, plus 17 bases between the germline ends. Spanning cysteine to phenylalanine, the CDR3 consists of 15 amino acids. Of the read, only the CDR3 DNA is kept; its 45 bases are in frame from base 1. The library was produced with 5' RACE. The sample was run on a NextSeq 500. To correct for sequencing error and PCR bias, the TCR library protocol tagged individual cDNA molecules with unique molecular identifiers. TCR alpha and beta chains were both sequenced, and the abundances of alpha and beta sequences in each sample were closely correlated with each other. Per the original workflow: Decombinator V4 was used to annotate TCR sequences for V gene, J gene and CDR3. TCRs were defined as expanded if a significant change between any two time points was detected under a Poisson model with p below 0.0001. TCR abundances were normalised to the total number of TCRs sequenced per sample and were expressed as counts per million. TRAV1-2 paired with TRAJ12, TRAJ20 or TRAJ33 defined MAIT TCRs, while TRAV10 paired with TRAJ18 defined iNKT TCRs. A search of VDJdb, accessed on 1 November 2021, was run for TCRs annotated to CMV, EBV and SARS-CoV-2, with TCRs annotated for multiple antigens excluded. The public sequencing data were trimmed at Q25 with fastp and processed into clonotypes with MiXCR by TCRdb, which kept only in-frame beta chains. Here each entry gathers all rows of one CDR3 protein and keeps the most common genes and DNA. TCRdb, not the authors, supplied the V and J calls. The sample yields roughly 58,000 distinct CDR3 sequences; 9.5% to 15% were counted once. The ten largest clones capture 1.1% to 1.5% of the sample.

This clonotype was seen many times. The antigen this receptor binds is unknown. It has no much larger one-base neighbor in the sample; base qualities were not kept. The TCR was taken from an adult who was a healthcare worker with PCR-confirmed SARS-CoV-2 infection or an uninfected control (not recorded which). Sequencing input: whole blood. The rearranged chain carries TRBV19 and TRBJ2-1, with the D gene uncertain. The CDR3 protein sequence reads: CASSVDAPPINEQFF. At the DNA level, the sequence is TGTGCCAGTAGTGTGGACGCCCCCCCTATCAATGAGCAGTTCTTC.